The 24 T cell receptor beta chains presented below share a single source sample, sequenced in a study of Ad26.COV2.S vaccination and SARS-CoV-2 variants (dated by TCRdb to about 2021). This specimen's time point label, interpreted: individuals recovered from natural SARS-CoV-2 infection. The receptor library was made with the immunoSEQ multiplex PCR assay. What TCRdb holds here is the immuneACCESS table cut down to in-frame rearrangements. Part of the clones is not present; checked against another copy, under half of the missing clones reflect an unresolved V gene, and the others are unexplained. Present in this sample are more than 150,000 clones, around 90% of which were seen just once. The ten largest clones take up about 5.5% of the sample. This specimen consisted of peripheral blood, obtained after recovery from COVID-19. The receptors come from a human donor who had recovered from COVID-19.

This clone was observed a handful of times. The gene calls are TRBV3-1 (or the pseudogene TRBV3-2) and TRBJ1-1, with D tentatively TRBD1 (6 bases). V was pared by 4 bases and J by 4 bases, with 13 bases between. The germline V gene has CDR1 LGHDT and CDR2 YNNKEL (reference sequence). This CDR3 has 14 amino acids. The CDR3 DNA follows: TGTGCCAGCAGCCCGGGGGGCAAGGGCACTGAAGCTTTCTTT. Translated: CASSPGGKGTEAFF.

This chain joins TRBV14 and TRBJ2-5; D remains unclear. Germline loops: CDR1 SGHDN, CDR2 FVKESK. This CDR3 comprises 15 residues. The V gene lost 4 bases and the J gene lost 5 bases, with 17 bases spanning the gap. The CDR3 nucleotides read TGTGCCAGCAGCCCCGGGCTTCGGTGGCGGGAGACCCAGTACTTC. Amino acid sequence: CASSPGLRWRETQYF.

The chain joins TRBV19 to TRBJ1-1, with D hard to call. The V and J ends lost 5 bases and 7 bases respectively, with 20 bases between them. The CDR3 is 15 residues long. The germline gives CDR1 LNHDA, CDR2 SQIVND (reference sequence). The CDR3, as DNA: TGTGCCAGTAGTCCAGTTGCAAGGGTCGGCAGTGAAGCTTTCTTT. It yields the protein CASSPVARVGSEAFF.

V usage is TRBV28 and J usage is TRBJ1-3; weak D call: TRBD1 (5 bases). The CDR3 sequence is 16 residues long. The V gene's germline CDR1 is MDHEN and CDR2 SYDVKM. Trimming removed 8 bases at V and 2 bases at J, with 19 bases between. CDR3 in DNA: TGTGCCAGCCGCGACGGGGGTGGGGGGGCTGGAAACACCATATATTTT. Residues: CASRDGGGGAGNTIYF.

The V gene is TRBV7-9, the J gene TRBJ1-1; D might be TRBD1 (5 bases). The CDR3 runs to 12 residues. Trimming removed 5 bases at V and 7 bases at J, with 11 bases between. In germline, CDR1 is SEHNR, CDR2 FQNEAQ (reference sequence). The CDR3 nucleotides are TGTGCCAGCAGCCTAGGACATTTTGAAGCTTTCTTT. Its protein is CASSLGHFEAFF.

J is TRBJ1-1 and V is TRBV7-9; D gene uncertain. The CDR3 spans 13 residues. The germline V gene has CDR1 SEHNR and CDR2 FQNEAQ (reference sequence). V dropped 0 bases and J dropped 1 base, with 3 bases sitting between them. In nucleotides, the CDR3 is TGTGCCAGCAGCTTAGCCGGGAACACTGAAGCTTTCTTT. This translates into CASSLAGNTEAFF. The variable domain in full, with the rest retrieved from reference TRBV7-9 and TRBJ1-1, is DTGVSQNPRHKITKRGQNVTFRCDPISEHNRLYWYRQTLGQGPEFLTYFQNEAQLEKSRLLSDRFSAERPKGSFSTLEIQRTEQGDSAMYLCASSLAGNTEAFFGQGTRLTVV.

This chain's CDR3 is CASSHGQGAVETQYF. CDR3 nucleotides: TGTGCCAGCAGTCACGGACAGGGGGCGGTTGAGACCCAGTACTTC. The rearrangement links TRBV6-5 to TRBJ2-5; 11 bases agree with TRBD1. Germline assignment: CDR1 MNHEY and CDR2 SVGAGI. With 5 bases clipped from V and 5 bases from J, the junction kept 7 bases outside the gene matches. The CDR3 totals 15 residues.

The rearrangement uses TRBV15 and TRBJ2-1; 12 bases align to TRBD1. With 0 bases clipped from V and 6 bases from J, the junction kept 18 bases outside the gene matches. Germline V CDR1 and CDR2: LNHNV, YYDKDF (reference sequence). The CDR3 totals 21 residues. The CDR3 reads CATSREPTGTGGEVSVNEQFF. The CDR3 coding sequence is TGTGCCACCAGCAGAGAACCTACCGGGACAGGGGGCGAGGTCAGTGTCAATGAGCAGTTCTTC.

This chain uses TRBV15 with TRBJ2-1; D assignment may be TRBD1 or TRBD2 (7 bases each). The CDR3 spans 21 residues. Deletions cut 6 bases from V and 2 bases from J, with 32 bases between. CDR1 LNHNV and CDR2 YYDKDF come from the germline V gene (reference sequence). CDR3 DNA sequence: TGTGCCACCAGGACAACGGAAGCGGGACAGATACTAGTCCATCCCTACAATGAGCAGTTCTTC. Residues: CATRTTEAGQILVHPYNEQFF.

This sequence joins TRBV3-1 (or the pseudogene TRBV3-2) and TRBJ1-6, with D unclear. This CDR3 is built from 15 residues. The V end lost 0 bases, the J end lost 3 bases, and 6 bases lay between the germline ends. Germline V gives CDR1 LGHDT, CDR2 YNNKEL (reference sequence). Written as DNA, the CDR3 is TGTGCCAGCAGCCAAGAAACAGACTATAATTCACCCCTCCACTTT. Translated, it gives CASSQETDYNSPLHF.

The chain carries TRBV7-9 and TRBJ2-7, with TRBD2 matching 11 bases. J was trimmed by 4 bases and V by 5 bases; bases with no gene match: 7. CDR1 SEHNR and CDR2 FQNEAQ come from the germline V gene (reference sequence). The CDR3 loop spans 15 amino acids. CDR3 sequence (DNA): TGTGCCAGCAGCGCCGGGACTAGCGGCCTATACGAGCAGTACTTC. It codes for CASSAGTSGLYEQYF. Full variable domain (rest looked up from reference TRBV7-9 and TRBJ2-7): DTGVSQNPRHKITKRGQNVTFRCDPISEHNRLYWYRQTLGQGPEFLTYFQNEAQLEKSRLLSDRFSAERPKGSFSTLEIQRTEQGDSAMYLCASSAGTSGLYEQYFGPGTRLTVT.

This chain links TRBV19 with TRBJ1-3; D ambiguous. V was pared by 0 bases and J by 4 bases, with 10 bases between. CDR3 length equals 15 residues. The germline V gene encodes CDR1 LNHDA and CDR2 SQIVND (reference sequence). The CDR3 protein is CASSIDREGGNTIYF. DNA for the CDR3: TGTGCCAGTAGTATAGATCGGGAGGGCGGAAACACCATATATTTT.

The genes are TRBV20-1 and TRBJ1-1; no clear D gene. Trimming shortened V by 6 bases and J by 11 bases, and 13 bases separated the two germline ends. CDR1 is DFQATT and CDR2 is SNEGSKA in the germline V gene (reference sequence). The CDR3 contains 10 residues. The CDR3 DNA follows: TGCAGTGCCAACTCAATTAGGGCTTTCTTT. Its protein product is CSANSIRAFF.

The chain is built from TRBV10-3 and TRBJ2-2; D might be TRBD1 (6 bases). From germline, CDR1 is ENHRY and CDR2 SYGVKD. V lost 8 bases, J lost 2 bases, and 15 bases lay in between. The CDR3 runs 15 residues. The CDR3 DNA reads TGTGCCATCCGCCCGGCGGACAGTAACACCGGGGAGCTGTTTTTT. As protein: CAIRPADSNTGELFF.

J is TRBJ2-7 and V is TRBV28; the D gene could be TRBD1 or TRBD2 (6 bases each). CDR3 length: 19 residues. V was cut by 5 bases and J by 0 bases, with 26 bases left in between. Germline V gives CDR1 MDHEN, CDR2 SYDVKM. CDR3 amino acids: CASSLLLMLGGLSSYEQYF. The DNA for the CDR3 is TGTGCCAGCAGTCTATTACTTATGTTGGGGGGCCTTAGCTCCTACGAGCAGTACTTC.

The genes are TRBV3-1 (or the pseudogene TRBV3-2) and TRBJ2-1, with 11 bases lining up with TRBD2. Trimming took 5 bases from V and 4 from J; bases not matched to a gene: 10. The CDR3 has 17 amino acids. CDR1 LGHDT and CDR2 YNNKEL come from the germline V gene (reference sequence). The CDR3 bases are TGTGCCAGCAGCTCACAACTCGGGACTAGCGGATACAATGAGCAGTTCTTC. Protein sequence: CASSSQLGTSGYNEQFF.

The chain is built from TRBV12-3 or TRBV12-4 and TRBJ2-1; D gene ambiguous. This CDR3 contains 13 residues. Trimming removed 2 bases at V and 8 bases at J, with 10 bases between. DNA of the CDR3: TGTGCCAGCAGTTTAAGCAGGATCTATGAGCAGTTCTTC. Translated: CASSLSRIYEQFF.

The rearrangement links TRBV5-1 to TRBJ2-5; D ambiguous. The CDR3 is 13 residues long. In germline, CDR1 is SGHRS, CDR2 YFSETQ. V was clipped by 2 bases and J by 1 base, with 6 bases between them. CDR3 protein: CASSFSGQETQYF. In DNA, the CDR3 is TGCGCCAGCAGCTTTTCAGGCCAAGAGACCCAGTACTTC.

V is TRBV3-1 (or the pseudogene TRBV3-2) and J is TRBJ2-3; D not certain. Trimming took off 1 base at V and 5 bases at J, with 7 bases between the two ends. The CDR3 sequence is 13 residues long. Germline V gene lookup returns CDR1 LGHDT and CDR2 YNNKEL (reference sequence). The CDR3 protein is CASSQGERDTQYF. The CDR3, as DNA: TGTGCCAGCAGCCAAGGAGAAAGAGATACGCAGTATTTT.

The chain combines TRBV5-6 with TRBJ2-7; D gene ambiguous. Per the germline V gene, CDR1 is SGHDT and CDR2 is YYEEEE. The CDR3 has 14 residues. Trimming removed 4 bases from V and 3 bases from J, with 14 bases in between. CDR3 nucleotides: TGTGCCAGCAGCCCGCAACCGGACGGCTACGAGCAGTACTTC. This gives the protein CASSPQPDGYEQYF.

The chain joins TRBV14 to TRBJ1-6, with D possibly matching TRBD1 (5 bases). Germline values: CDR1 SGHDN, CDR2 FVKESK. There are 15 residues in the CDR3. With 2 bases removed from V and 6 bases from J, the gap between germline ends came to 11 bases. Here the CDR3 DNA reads TGTGCCAGCAGCCAATGGAGGGGACCTAATTCACCCCTCCACTTT. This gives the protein CASSQWRGPNSPLHF.

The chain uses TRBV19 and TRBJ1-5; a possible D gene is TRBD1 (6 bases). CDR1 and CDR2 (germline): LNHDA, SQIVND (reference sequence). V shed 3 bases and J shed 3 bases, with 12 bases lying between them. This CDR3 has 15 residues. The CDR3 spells CASSINRVSNQPQHF. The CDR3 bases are TGTGCCAGTAGTATCAACAGGGTTTCCAATCAGCCCCAGCATTTT. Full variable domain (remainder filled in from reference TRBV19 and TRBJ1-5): DGGITQSPKYLFRKEGQNVTLSCEQNLNHDAMYWYRQDPGQGLRLIYYSQIVNDFQKGDIAEGYSVSREKKESFPLTVTSAQKNPTAFYLCASSINRVSNQPQHFGDGTRLSIL.

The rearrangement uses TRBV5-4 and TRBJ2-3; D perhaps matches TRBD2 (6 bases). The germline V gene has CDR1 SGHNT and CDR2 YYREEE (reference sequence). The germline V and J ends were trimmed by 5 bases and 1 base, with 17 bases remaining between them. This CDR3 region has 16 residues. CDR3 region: CASSSTHGTGTDTQYF. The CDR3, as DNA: TGTGCCAGCAGTTCCACCCATGGGACTGGCACAGATACGCAGTATTTT.

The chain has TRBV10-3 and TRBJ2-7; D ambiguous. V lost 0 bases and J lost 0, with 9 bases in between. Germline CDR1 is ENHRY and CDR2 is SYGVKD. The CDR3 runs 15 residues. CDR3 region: CAISESIYSSYEQYF. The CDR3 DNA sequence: TGTGCCATCAGTGAGTCTATATACAGCTCCTACGAGCAGTACTTC.